These 11 T cell receptor beta chains were all obtained from the same sample, sequenced in a study of cytomegalovirus exposure and HLA in healthy donors. The PCR ran on 60 Vbeta and 13 Jbeta primers. Assay: immunoSEQ multiplex PCR; the TCRdb copy retains only in-frame clones and omits some. Altogether roughly 100,000 clones are present, 80% to 85% being singletons, with the ten largest covering around 6.9%. Sample: PBMCs. These receptors originate from a young man in good health and CMV-seropositive.

The chain carries TRBV28 and TRBJ2-5; 9 bases map to TRBD2. CDR3 length: 17 residues. The V segment lost 7 bases and the J segment 1 base; nucleotides outside the gene matches: 13. Germline CDR1 is MDHEN and CDR2 is SYDVKM. CDR3 DNA: TGTGCCAGCAAAGAGGTGGGGACTAGCTTTGCCCAAGAGACCCAGTACTTC. Protein: CASKEVGTSFAQETQYF.

Only a few counts were recorded for this clone. The rearrangement links TRBV7-2 to TRBJ2-3; D remains ambiguous. Germline V gives CDR1 SGHTA, CDR2 FQGNSA. The germline V and J ends were trimmed by 5 bases and 2 bases, with 5 bases remaining between them. This CDR3 comprises 12 residues. CDR3 amino acids: CASSPFTDTQYF. The CDR3 DNA sequence: TGTGCCAGCAGCCCCTTCACAGATACGCAGTATTTT. The full variable domain, rest sourced from reference TRBV7-2 and TRBJ2-3, is GAGVSQSPSNKVTEKGKDVELRCDPISGHTALYWYRQSLGQGLEFLIYFQGNSAPDKSGLPSDRFSAERTGGSVSTLTIQRTQQEDSAVYLCASSPFTDTQYFGPGTRLTVL.

This chain uses TRBV9 with TRBJ1-4, with D maybe TRBD1 (5 bases). The CDR3 extends over 14 amino acids. V was shortened by 6 bases and J by 8 bases, with 17 bases between the two germline ends. Germline CDR1 SGDLS, CDR2 YYNGEE. In nucleotides, the CDR3 is TGTGCCAGCACTGACGGGGGAGGAGGGGAAAAACTGTTTTTT. Residues: CASTDGGGGEKLFF.

The chain recombines TRBV4-1 with TRBJ2-5; D perhaps matches TRBD2 (6 bases). This CDR3 contains 16 residues. V was clipped by 0 bases and J by 0 bases, with 11 bases between them. The germline V gene encodes CDR1 MGHRA and CDR2 YSYEKL. Here the CDR3 reads CASSQDAGYNQETQYF. The CDR3 bases are TGCGCCAGCAGCCAAGACGCGGGGTACAACCAAGAGACCCAGTACTTC.

The chain couples TRBV5-4 to TRBJ2-5, with D uncertain. This CDR3 has 13 amino acids. Per germline, CDR1 SGHNT and CDR2 YYREEE (reference sequence). Trimming pared 0 bases from V and 2 bases from J, leaving 5 bases between. The CDR3 DNA reads TGTGCCAGCAGCTTGGTACAACAAGAGACCCAGTACTTC. Its protein is CASSLVQQETQYF.

V and J are TRBV5-6 and TRBJ2-5; 9 bases are a match to TRBD2. Trimming took 0 bases from V and 2 from J; bases not matched to a gene: 8. The germline V gene has CDR1 SGHDT and CDR2 YYEEEE. The length of the CDR3 is 17 residues. The CDR3 DNA sequence: TGTGCCAGCAGCTTGGCAGCGGGGGGCTTTTTACAAGAGACCCAGTACTTC. As protein: CASSLAAGGFLQETQYF. The complete variable domain, with remaining parts taken from reference TRBV5-6 and TRBJ2-5, reads DAGVTQSPTHLIKTRGQQVTLRCSPKSGHDTVSWYQQALGQGPQFIFQYYEEEERQRGNFPDRFSGHQFPNYSSELNVNALLLGDSALYLCASSLAAGGFLQETQYFGPGTRLLVL.

The V gene is TRBV27, the J gene TRBJ1-5; 9 bases map to TRBD1. The CDR3 extends over 15 amino acids. CDR1 MNHEY and CDR2 SMNVEV come from the germline V gene (reference sequence). The junction had 5 bases not matched to a gene; V was cut back by 2 bases and J by 6 bases. The CDR3 loop is CASSLDRGEGQPQHF. The CDR3 DNA reads as TGTGCCAGCAGTTTAGACAGGGGGGAAGGTCAGCCCCAGCATTTT.

Note on this clone: Other nucleotide sequences from this sample produce the same CDR3. The chain carries TRBV5-1 and TRBJ2-3; 8 nucleotides align to TRBD2. Germline values: CDR1 SGHRS, CDR2 YFSETQ. J was trimmed by 0 bases and V by 2 bases; bases with no gene match: 2. The CDR3 totals 15 residues. CDR3 region: CASSFSGTSTDTQYF. The CDR3 coding sequence is TGCGCCAGCAGCTTTAGCGGGACTAGCACAGATACGCAGTATTTT.

This clone appeared a single time. The rearrangement joins TRBV7-8 to TRBJ1-2, with 12 bases aligning to TRBD1. This CDR3 spans 15 amino acids. Per the germline V gene, CDR1 is SGHVS and CDR2 is FQNEAQ. V shed 5 bases, J shed 7 bases, and the junction held 8 bases outside the gene matches. CDR3 in DNA: TGTGCCAGCAGCCCCTTGGGACAGGGGGCTCTTGGCTACACCTTC. Translation: CASSPLGQGALGYTF. The whole variable domain, remainder taken from reference TRBV7-8 and TRBJ1-2, is GAGVSQSPRYKVAKRGQDVALRCDPISGHVSLFWYQQALGQGPEFLTYFQNEAQLDKSGLPSDRFFAERPEGSVSTLKIQRTQQEDSAVYLCASSPLGQGALGYTFGSGTRLTVV.

This chain links TRBV4-1 with TRBJ1-6; a possible D gene is TRBD1 (6 bases). V gave up 1 base and J gave up 10 bases, with 14 bases separating them. The CDR3 sequence is 15 residues long. Germline-derived CDR1 and CDR2 are MGHRA and YSYEKL. The DNA of the CDR3 is TGCGCCAGCAGCCAAGTGGGGGCGCCGATCTCACCCCTCCACTTT. Its protein product is CASSQVGAPISPLHF.

The gene calls are TRBV27 and TRBJ1-6; D not resolved. The germline V gene has CDR1 MNHEY and CDR2 SMNVEV (reference sequence). This CDR3 has 16 amino acids. V was trimmed by 0 bases and J by 6 bases, leaving 12 bases between them. The CDR3 spells CASSLSGIGSNSPLHF. As DNA, the CDR3 is TGTGCCAGCAGTTTATCCGGGATAGGCAGTAATTCACCCCTCCACTTT.